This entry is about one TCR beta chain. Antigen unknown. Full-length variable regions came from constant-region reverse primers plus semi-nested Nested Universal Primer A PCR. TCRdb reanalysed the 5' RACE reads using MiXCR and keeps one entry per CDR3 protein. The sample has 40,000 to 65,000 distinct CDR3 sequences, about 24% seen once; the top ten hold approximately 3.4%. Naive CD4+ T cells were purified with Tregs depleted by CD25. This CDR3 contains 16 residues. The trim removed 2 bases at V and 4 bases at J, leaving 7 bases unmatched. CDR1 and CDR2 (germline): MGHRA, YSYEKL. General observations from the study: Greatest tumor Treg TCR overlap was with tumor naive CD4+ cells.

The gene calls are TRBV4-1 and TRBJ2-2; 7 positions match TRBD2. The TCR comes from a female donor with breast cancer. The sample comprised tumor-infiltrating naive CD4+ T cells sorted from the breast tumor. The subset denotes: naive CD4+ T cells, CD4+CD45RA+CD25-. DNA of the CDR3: TGCGCCAGCAGCCAAAAAAGCGGGGACCTCACCGGGGAGCTGTTTTTT. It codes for CASSQKSGDLTGELFF.